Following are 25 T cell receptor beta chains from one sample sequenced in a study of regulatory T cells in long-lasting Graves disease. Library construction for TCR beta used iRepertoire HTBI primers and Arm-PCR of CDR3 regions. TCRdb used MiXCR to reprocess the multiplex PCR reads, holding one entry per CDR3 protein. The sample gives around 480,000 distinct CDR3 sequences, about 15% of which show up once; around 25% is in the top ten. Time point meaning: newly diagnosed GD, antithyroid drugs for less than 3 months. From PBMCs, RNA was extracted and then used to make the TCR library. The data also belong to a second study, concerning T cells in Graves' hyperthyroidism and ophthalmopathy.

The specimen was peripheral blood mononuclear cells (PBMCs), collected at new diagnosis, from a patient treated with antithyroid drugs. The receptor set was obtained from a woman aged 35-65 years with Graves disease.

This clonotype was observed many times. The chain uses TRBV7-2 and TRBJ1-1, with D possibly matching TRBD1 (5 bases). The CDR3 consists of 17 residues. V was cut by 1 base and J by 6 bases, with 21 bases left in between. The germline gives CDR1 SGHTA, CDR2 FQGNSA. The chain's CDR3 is CASSLGILPQGSAEAFF. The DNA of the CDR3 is TGTGCCAGCAGCTTAGGTATCCTCCCCCAGGGTTCGGCTGAAGCTTTCTTT.

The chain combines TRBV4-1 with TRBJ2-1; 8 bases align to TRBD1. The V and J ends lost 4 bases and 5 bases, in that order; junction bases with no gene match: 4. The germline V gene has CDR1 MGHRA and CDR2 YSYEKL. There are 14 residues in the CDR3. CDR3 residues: CASSRGTGDNEQFF. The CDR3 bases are TGCGCCAGCAGCCGCGGGACAGGAGACAATGAGCAGTTCTTC.

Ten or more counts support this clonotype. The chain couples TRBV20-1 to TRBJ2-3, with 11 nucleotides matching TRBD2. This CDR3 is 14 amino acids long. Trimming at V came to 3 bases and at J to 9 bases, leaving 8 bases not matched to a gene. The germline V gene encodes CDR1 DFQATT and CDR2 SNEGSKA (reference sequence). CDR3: CSASSSGGDRTQYF. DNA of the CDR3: TGCAGTGCTAGTAGTAGCGGGGGGGATCGAACGCAGTATTTT.

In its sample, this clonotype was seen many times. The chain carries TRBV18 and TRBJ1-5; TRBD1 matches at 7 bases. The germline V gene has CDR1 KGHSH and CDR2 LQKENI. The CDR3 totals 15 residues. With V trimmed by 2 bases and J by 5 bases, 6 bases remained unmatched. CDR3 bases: TGTGCCAGCTCACCAGGGACAGCTAACGATCAGCCCCAGCATTTT. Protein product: CASSPGTANDQPQHF.

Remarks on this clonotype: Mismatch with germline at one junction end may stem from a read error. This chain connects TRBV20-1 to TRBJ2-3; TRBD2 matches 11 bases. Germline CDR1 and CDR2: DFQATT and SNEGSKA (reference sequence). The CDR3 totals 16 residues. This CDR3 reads CSTSGGLSYGTDTQYF. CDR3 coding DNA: TGCAGTACTAGCGGGGGCCTCTCCTATGGCACAGATACGCAGTATTTT.

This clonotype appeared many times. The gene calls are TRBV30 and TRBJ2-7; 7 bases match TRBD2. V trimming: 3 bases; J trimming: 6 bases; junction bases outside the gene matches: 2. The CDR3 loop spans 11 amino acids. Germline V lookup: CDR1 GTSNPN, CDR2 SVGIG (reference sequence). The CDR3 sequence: CAWRVAGEQYF. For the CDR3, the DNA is TGTGCCTGGAGGGTAGCGGGCGAGCAGTACTTC.

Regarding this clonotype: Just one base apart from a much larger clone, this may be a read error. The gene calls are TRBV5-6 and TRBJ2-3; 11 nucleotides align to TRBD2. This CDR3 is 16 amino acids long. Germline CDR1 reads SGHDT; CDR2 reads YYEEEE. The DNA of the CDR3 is TGTGCCAGCAGCTTGGGACTAGCGGGGAGCACAGATACGCATTATTTT. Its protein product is CASSLGLAGSTDTHYF.

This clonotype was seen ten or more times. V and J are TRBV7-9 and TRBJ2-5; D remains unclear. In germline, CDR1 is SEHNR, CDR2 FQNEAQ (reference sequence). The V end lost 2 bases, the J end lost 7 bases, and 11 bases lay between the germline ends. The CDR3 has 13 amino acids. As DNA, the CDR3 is TGTGCCAGCAGCTTAAAGTGGTCGGCGACCCAGTACTTC. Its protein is CASSLKWSATQYF.

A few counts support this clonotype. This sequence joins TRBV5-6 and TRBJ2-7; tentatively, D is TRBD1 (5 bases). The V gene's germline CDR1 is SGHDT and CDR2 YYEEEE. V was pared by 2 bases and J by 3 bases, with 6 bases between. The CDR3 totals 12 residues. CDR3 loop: CASSFRDYEQYF. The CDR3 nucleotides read TGTGCCAGCAGCTTCAGGGACTACGAGCAGTACTTC.

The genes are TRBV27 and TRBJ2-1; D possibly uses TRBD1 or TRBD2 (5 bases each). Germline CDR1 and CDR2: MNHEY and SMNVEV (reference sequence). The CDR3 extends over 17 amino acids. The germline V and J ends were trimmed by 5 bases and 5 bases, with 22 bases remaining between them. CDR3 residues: CASSPTPGPTLDNEQFF. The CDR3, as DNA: TGTGCCAGCAGTCCCACCCCGGGGCCTACACTCGACAATGAGCAGTTCTTC.

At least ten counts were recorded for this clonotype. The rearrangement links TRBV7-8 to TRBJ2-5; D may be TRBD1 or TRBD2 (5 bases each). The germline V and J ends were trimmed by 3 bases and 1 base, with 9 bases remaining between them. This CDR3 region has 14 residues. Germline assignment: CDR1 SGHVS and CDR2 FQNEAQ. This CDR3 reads CASSFRDGQETQYF. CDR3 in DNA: TGTGCCAGCAGCTTCCGGGACGGCCAAGAGACCCAGTACTTC.

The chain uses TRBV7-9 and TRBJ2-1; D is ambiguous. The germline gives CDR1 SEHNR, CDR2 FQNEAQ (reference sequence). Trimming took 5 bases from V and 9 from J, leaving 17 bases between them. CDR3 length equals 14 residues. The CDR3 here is CASSRPAQRVEQFF. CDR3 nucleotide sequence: TGTGCCAGCAGCCGACCGGCCCAAAGGGTTGAGCAGTTCTTC.

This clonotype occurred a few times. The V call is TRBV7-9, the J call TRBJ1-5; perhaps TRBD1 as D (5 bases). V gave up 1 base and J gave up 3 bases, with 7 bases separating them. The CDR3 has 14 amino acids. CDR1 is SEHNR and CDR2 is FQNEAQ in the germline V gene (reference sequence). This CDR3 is CASSLVGTNQPQHF. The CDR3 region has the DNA TGTGCCAGCAGCTTAGTAGGGACCAATCAGCCCCAGCATTTT.

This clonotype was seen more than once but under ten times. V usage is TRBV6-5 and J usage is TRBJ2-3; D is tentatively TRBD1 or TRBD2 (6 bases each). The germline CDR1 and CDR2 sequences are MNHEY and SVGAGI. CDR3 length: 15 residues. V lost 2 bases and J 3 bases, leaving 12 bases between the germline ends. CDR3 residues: CASSYGGLETDTQYF. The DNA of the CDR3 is TGTGCCAGCAGTTACGGGGGGCTGGAGACAGATACGCAGTATTTT.

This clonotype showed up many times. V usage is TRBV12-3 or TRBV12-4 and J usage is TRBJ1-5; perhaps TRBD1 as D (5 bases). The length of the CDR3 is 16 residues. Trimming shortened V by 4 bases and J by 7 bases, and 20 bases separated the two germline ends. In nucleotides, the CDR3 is TGTGCCAGCAGTTCGTCGTCTCGACTGGGGGAGCAGCCCCAGCATTTT. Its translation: CASSSSSRLGEQPQHF.

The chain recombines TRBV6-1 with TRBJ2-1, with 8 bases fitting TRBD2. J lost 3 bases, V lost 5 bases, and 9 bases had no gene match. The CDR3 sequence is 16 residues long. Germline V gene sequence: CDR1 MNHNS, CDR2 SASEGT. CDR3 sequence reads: CASSPYSGDLYNEQFF. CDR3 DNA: TGTGCCAGCAGTCCGTATAGCGGGGATCTCTACAATGAGCAGTTCTTC.

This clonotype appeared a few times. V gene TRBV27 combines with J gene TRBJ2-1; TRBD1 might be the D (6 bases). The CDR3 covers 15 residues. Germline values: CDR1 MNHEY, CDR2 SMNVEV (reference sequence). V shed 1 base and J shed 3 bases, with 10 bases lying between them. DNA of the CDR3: TGTGCCAGCAGTTTATTAGGGGGAAACTACAATGAGCAGTTCTTC. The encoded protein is CASSLLGGNYNEQFF.

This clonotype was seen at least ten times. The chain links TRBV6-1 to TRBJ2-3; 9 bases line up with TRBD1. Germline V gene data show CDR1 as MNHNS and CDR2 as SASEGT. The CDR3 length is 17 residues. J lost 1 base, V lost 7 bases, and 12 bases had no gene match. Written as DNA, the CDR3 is TGTGCCAGCATCCTCCACCCCGGGGACAGGGGCACAGATACGCAGTATTTT. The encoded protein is CASILHPGDRGTDTQYF.

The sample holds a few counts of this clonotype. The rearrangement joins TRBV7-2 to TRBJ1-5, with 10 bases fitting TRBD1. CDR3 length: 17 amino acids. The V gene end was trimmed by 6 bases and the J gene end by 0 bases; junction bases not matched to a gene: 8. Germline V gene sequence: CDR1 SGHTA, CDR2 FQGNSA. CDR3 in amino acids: CASSLGQGGLSNQPQHF. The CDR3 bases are TGTGCCAGCAGTCTCGGACAGGGGGGCCTTAGCAATCAGCCCCAGCATTTT.

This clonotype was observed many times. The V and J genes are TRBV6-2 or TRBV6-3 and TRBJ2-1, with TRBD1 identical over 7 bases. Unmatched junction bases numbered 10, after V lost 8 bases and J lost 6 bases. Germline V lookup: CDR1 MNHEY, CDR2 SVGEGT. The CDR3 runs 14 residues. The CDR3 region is CASADRPVINEQFF. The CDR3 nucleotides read TGTGCCAGCGCGGACAGGCCAGTGATCAATGAGCAGTTCTTC.

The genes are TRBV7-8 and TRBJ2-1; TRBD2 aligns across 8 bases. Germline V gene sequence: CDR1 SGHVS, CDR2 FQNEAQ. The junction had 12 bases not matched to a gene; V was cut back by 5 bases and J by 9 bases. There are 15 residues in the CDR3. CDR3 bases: TGTGCCAGCAGCCCCCCCGGCGGGGGGTGGAGTGAGCAGTTCTTC. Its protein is CASSPPGGGWSEQFF. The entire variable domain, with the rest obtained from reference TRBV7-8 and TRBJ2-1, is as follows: GAGVSQSPRYKVAKRGQDVALRCDPISGHVSLFWYQQALGQGPEFLTYFQNEAQLDKSGLPSDRFFAERPEGSVSTLKIQRTQQEDSAVYLCASSPPGGGWSEQFFGPGTRLTVL.

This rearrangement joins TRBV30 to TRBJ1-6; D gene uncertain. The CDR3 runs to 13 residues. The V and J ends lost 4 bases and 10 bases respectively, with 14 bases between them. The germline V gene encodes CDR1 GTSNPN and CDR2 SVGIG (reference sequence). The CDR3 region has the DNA TGTGCCTGGACGGAAGCCCCTGGCTCACCCCTCCACTTT. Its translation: CAWTEAPGSPLHF.

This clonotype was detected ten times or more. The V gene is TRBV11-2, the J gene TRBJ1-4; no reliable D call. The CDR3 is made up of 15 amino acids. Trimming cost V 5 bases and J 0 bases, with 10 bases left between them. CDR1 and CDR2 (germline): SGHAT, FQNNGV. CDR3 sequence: CASSRRGATNEKLFF. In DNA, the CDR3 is TGTGCCAGCAGCCGCCGGGGAGCAACTAATGAAAAACTGTTTTTT.

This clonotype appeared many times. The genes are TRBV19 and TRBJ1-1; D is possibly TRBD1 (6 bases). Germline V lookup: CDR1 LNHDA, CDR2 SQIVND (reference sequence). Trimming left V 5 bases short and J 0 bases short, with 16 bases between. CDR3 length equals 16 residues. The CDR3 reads CASSPTGWGLNTEAFF. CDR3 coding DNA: TGTGCCAGTAGTCCTACAGGGTGGGGGTTGAACACTGAAGCTTTCTTT.

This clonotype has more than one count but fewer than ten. The CDR3 loop reads CASSSARGTYEQYF. The CDR3 DNA sequence: TGTGCCAGTAGTTCGGCCCGTGGGACCTACGAGCAGTACTTC. This chain links TRBV19 with TRBJ2-7; no clear D. From germline, CDR1 is LNHDA and CDR2 SQIVND (reference sequence). V was clipped by 5 bases and J by 2 bases, with 13 bases between them. The CDR3 is made up of 14 amino acids.